Shown below are 17 T cell receptor beta chains from a single sample sequenced in a study of beta chain features in type 1 diabetes. All of the isolated RNA was reverse transcribed, so expressed TCRB transcripts were sequenced. TCRdb's copy holds only in-frame clones and misses some; the assay was immunoSEQ multiplex PCR. The profile shows approximately 240,000 clones, roughly 16% of them singletons. The study, taken as a whole, reports: The study found moderately but significantly shorter TCRB CDR3s in all four CD4+ subsets of Type 1 diabetes patients.

These TCRs are of unknown antigen specificity. Material: naive CD4+ T cells from blood. Receptor source: a man under 40 with type 1 diabetes.

Of note for this clone: This sample also contains other DNA sequences that code for the same CDR3. The chain uses TRBV9 and TRBJ1-5; D remains unclear. V was cut by 1 base and J by 0 bases, with 5 bases left in between. Germline assignment: CDR1 SGDLS and CDR2 YYNGEE. The CDR3 contains 14 residues. The CDR3 loop reads CASSVRDSNQPQHF. In nucleotides, the CDR3 is TGTGCCAGCAGCGTAAGGGATAGCAATCAGCCCCAGCATTTT.

This clone was counted a few times. The chain combines TRBV30 with TRBJ2-1; 10 bases agree with TRBD2. CDR1 is GTSNPN and CDR2 is SVGIG in the germline V gene (reference sequence). This CDR3 spans 12 amino acids. V was clipped by 3 bases and J by 15 bases; unmatched bases: 8. CDR3 residues: CAWSLAGDSRFF. The CDR3, as DNA: TGTGCCTGGAGCCTAGCGGGAGACTCTCGGTTCTTC.

This clone was observed a handful of times. V usage is TRBV25-1 and J usage is TRBJ2-1, with 7 bases matching TRBD1. Germline V gene sequence: CDR1 MGHDK, CDR2 SYGVNS. This CDR3 region has 14 residues. J was trimmed by 2 bases and V by 2 bases; bases with no gene match: 0. In DNA, the CDR3 is TGTGCCAGCAGTGAAGACAGGGCCTACAATGAGCAGTTCTTC. This encodes CASSEDRAYNEQFF.

The V gene is TRBV2, the J gene TRBJ2-5; 8 nucleotides align to TRBD1. Germline V gene lookup returns CDR1 SNHLY and CDR2 FYNNEI. This CDR3 spans 13 amino acids. The ends lost 8 bases at V and 4 bases at J; junction bases unmatched: 6. This CDR3 reads CASGTGGIETQYF. In nucleotides, the CDR3 is TGTGCCAGCGGAACAGGGGGGATAGAGACCCAGTACTTC.

The gene calls are TRBV4-1 and TRBJ1-1; tentative D call: TRBD1 (6 bases). Trimming took 2 bases from V and 8 from J, leaving 15 bases between them. In germline, CDR1 is MGHRA, CDR2 YSYEKL. CDR3 size: 14 residues. The CDR3 DNA follows: TGCGCCAGCAGCCAAACCCCGGGACAAGTCGAAGCTTTCTTT. Translating it yields CASSQTPGQVEAFF.

This clone has only a few counts. The J gene is TRBJ2-3, the V gene TRBV30, with TRBD2 matching over 16 bases. The V gene's germline CDR1 is GTSNPN and CDR2 SVGIG (reference sequence). The trim removed 3 bases at V and 0 bases at J, leaving 12 bases unmatched. The CDR3 is 20 residues long. The CDR3 loop is CAWSPGLAGGPTTSTDTQYF. The CDR3 nucleotides read TGTGCCTGGAGCCCGGGACTAGCGGGAGGGCCTACGACTAGCACAGATACGCAGTATTTT.

V usage is TRBV5-4 and J usage is TRBJ2-3; 7 bases align to TRBD2. V was pared by 4 bases and J by 2 bases, with 4 bases of the junction left unmatched. The CDR3 contains 14 residues. The germline V gene encodes CDR1 SGHNT and CDR2 YYREEE (reference sequence). The CDR3 is CASSGREFTDTQYF. CDR3 nucleotides: TGTGCCAGCAGCGGGAGGGAGTTCACAGATACGCAGTATTTT.

This clone was counted only a few times. The chain carries TRBV27 and TRBJ2-3; TRBD2 might be the D (5 bases). The V end was cut by 7 bases, the J end by 0 bases, with 11 bases between. The CDR3 is made up of 14 amino acids. Germline V gene lookup returns CDR1 MNHEY and CDR2 SMNVEV (reference sequence). The CDR3 loop is CASNRGPSTDTQYF. The CDR3 DNA follows: TGTGCCAGCAACCGAGGGCCTAGCACAGATACGCAGTATTTT.

This clone was found a few times. The V and J genes are TRBV29-1 and TRBJ2-6; the D gene is possibly TRBD1 (5 bases). The CDR3 runs to 19 residues. The germline V and J ends were trimmed by 1 base and 0 bases, with 19 bases remaining between them. CDR1 and CDR2 from the germline V gene are SQVTM and ANQGSEA. This chain's CDR3 is CSVEGAYKVGASGANVLTF. The CDR3 region has the DNA TGCAGCGTTGAAGGGGCATACAAAGTTGGGGCCTCTGGGGCCAACGTCCTGACTTTC.

This clone was seen a handful of times. The rearrangement uses TRBV4-1 and TRBJ2-3; no clear D. Germline assignment: CDR1 MGHRA and CDR2 YSYEKL. This CDR3 is built from 13 residues. The V and J ends lost 0 bases and 8 bases respectively, with 9 bases between them. CDR3 DNA sequence: TGCGCCAGCAGCCAAGACAAAGGCGGTACGCAGTATTTT. It specifies CASSQDKGGTQYF.

V is TRBV30 and J is TRBJ2-2; D may correspond to TRBD1 or TRBD2 (5 bases each). This CDR3 contains 15 residues. Trimming removed 1 base at V and 2 bases at J, with 11 bases between. Looked up from germline, CDR1 is GTSNPN and CDR2 is SVGIG (reference sequence). The DNA of the CDR3 is TGTGCCTGGAGTGGGCCCGGGGCTAACACCGGGGAGCTGTTTTTT. As protein: CAWSGPGANTGELFF.

The chain uses TRBV19 and TRBJ2-3, with a possible D match to TRBD1 (5 bases). Looked up from germline, CDR1 is LNHDA and CDR2 is SQIVND (reference sequence). CDR3 length equals 15 residues. The V end was cut by 8 bases, the J end by 1 base, with 16 bases between. For the CDR3, the DNA is TGTGCCAGTTCAACTGTCACAGGCGGCACAGATACGCAGTATTTT. Amino acid sequence: CASSTVTGGTDTQYF. The complete variable domain, with remaining parts taken from reference TRBV19 and TRBJ2-3, reads DGGITQSPKYLFRKEGQNVTLSCEQNLNHDAMYWYRQDPGQGLRLIYYSQIVNDFQKGDIAEGYSVSREKKESFPLTVTSAQKNPTAFYLCASSTVTGGTDTQYFGPGTRLTVL.

This clone has a handful of counts. As DNA, the CDR3 is TGTGCCAGCAGCTTAGCGGGACCGGGATACGAGCAGTACTTC. This translates into CASSLAGPGYEQYF. The chain carries TRBV7-2 and TRBJ2-7; perhaps D is TRBD1 or TRBD2 (5 bases each). V shed 0 bases and J shed 4 bases, with 10 bases lying between them. Looked up from germline, CDR1 is SGHTA and CDR2 is FQGNSA. This CDR3 comprises 14 residues.

This clone was detected only a few times. The CDR3 spells CSVDSEAGGSDTQYF. In nucleotides, the CDR3 is TGCAGCGTTGATTCCGAAGCGGGAGGTTCAGATACGCAGTATTTT. The chain combines TRBV29-1 with TRBJ2-3, with 9 positions matching TRBD2. Unmatched junction bases numbered 8, after V lost 3 bases and J lost 4 bases. This CDR3 is built from 15 residues. The germline V gene encodes CDR1 SQVTM and CDR2 ANQGSEA.

Only a few counts were recorded for this clone. The chain joins TRBV14 to TRBJ2-7; tentatively, D is TRBD2 (6 bases). This CDR3 is built from 14 residues. The germline V gene has CDR1 SGHDN and CDR2 FVKESK. Trimming stripped 4 bases from V and 7 bases from J, with 17 bases between. The CDR3, as DNA: TGTGCCAGCAGCCCGGGACTCTCTCTTTGGGAGCAGTACTTC. It specifies CASSPGLSLWEQYF. The complete variable domain, with remaining parts taken from reference TRBV14 and TRBJ2-7, reads EAGVTQFPSHSVIEKGQTVTLRCDPISGHDNLYWYRRVMGKEIKFLLHFVKESKQDESGMPNNRFLAERTGGTYSTLKVQPAELEDSGVYFCASSPGLSLWEQYFGPGTRLTVT.

V gene TRBV28 combines with J gene TRBJ2-5; D uncertain. Looked up from germline, CDR1 is MDHEN and CDR2 is SYDVKM. V was shortened by 5 bases and J by 5 bases, with 12 bases between the two germline ends. The CDR3 runs to 13 residues. CDR3 nucleotide sequence: TGTGCCAGCAGTCTCCCCGGTGCGGAGACCCAGTACTTC. Translating gives CASSLPGAETQYF. The full variable domain, its missing parts supplied by reference TRBV28 and TRBJ2-5, is DVKVTQSSRYLVKRTGEKVFLECVQDMDHENMFWYRQDPGLGLRLIYFSYDVKMKEKGDIPEGYSVSREKKERFSLILESASTNQTSMYLCASSLPGAETQYFGPGTRLLVL.

The V gene is TRBV5-1, the J gene TRBJ1-2; perhaps TRBD1 as D (6 bases). Germline V gives CDR1 SGHRS, CDR2 YFSETQ. There are 14 residues in the CDR3. The V end lost 7 bases, the J end lost 2 bases, and 15 bases lay between the germline ends. CDR3: CASFPGGGNYGYTF. The CDR3 region has the DNA TGCGCCAGCTTCCCTGGAGGGGGGAACTATGGCTACACCTTC. The full variable domain, its missing parts supplied by reference TRBV5-1 and TRBJ1-2, is KAGVTQTPRYLIKTRGQQVTLSCSPISGHRSVSWYQQTPGQGLQFLFEYFSETQRNKGNFPGRFSGRQFSNSRSEMNVSTLELGDSALYLCASFPGGGNYGYTFGSGTRLTVV.